These 23 T cell receptor beta chains originate from one sample sequenced in a study of blood T cell repertoires in COVID-19. Here immunoSEQ multiplex PCR was the method, and the copy in TCRdb shows in-frame clones only, minus some. The data hold 200,000 to 250,000 clones, with 80% observed a single time. Material: PBMCs or T cells enriched from blood (not recorded which). Receptors were obtained from a man aged 30 to 45 with acute COVID-19.

J is TRBJ2-3 and V is TRBV3-1 (or the pseudogene TRBV3-2); D may be TRBD2 (6 bases). Deletions cut 7 bases from V and 6 bases from J, with 26 bases between. The germline V gene encodes CDR1 LGHDT and CDR2 YNNKEL (reference sequence). CDR3 size: 17 residues. CDR3 nucleotide sequence: TGTGCCAGCACCAGGGTTTACACGGGGGTCCGTGCGGATACGCAGTATTTT. As protein: CASTRVYTGVRADTQYF.

This rearrangement joins TRBV7-9 to TRBJ1-1, with TRBD1 matching 9 bases. The CDR3 contains 15 residues. Germline CDR1 SEHNR, CDR2 FQNEAQ (reference sequence). Trimming removed 5 bases from V and 6 bases from J; junction bases left unmatched: 10. The CDR3 DNA follows: TGTGCCAGCAGCCTATGGGACAGGGTCGTCCCTGAAGCTTTCTTT. It translates to CASSLWDRVVPEAFF.

The chain couples TRBV18 to TRBJ2-7; 7 bases map to TRBD1. Germline-derived CDR1 and CDR2 are KGHSH and LQKENI. The CDR3 is made up of 13 amino acids. The ends lost 6 bases at V and 5 bases at J; junction bases unmatched: 7. CDR3 residues: CASSPNQGDEQYF. In DNA, the CDR3 is TGTGCCAGCTCGCCGAACCAGGGGGACGAGCAGTACTTC.

The CDR3, as DNA: TGCGCCAGCAGCCAAAGGACAGGGGTGAACACTGAAGCTTTCTTT. It encodes CASSQRTGVNTEAFF. This chain links TRBV4-1 with TRBJ1-1, with 9 positions matching TRBD1. Germline CDR1 is MGHRA and CDR2 is YSYEKL. This CDR3 region has 15 residues. The ends lost 2 bases at V and 0 bases at J; junction bases unmatched: 1.

This clone was observed a few times. The chain links TRBV19 to TRBJ1-2, with 7 positions matching TRBD1. The CDR3 spans 15 residues. Unmatched junction bases numbered 12, after V lost 5 bases and J lost 6 bases. Germline V gene lookup returns CDR1 LNHDA and CDR2 SQIVND (reference sequence). CDR3 sequence (DNA): TGTGCCAGTAGTCCAAGCCGGGACAGCTTAGATGGCTACACCTTC. Encoded protein: CASSPSRDSLDGYTF. Drawing the rest from reference TRBV19 and TRBJ1-2, the complete variable domain is DGGITQSPKYLFRKEGQNVTLSCEQNLNHDAMYWYRQDPGQGLRLIYYSQIVNDFQKGDIAEGYSVSREKKESFPLTVTSAQKNPTAFYLCASSPSRDSLDGYTFGSGTRLTVV.

The chain couples TRBV3-1 (or the pseudogene TRBV3-2) to TRBJ1-5, with TRBD1 matching 9 bases. After removal of 5 bases from V and 6 bases from J, the junction contained 5 bases not matched to a gene. This CDR3 spans 14 amino acids. Germline V gene data show CDR1 as LGHDT and CDR2 as YNNKEL (reference sequence). The chain's CDR3 is CASSAGQGTQPQHF. The CDR3 DNA reads TGTGCCAGCAGCGCCGGACAGGGGACTCAGCCCCAGCATTTT.

The chain links TRBV5-6 to TRBJ2-4; TRBD1 aligns across 7 bases. Losses at the gene ends were 6 bases for V and 7 bases for J; bases not matched to a gene: 10. There are 14 residues in the CDR3. Germline V gene data show CDR1 as SGHDT and CDR2 as YYEEEE. The CDR3 coding sequence is TGTGCCAGCACCGTGAGGGGCAGGGGGAACATTCAGTACTTC. Its translation: CASTVRGRGNIQYF.

V gene TRBV3-1 (or the pseudogene TRBV3-2) combines with J gene TRBJ1-2; 7 positions match TRBD1. Trimming at V came to 6 bases and at J to 7 bases, leaving 8 bases not matched to a gene. The CDR3 is made up of 13 amino acids. CDR1 and CDR2 (germline): LGHDT, YNNKEL (reference sequence). CDR3 DNA sequence: TGTGCCAGCAGGATAGAGGGGGCGGGTGGCTACACCTTC. Protein product: CASRIEGAGGYTF.

V and J are TRBV19 and TRBJ2-2, with D possibly being TRBD1 (6 bases). This CDR3 spans 18 amino acids. Germline V gene sequence: CDR1 LNHDA, CDR2 SQIVND (reference sequence). Trimming cost V 0 bases and J 0 bases, with 14 bases left between them. CDR3 in DNA: TGTGCCAGTAGTATAGATCCAGGGGCTTTCGCGAACACCGGGGAGCTGTTTTTT. Translation: CASSIDPGAFANTGELFF.

The V call is TRBV18, the J call TRBJ2-3; D is perhaps TRBD2 (6 bases). This CDR3 has 15 amino acids. V was trimmed by 5 bases and J by 3 bases, leaving 15 bases between them. In germline, CDR1 is KGHSH, CDR2 LQKENI. The CDR3 spells CASSELLAKTDTQYF. CDR3 coding DNA: TGTGCCAGCTCAGAGCTCCTAGCGAAAACAGATACGCAGTATTTT.

This clone was seen a handful of times. The rearrangement links TRBV15 to TRBJ1-2, with 10 bases lining up with TRBD1. The CDR3 is made up of 16 amino acids. The V segment lost 5 bases and the J segment 8 bases; nucleotides outside the gene matches: 14. Germline CDR1 reads LNHNV; CDR2 reads YYDKDF (reference sequence). The CDR3 is CATSGRQGAAGYGYTF. The CDR3 nucleotides read TGTGCCACCAGCGGGCGACAGGGGGCCGCAGGATACGGCTACACCTTC. Full variable domain (missing parts from reference TRBV15 and TRBJ1-2): DAMVIQNPRYQVTQFGKPVTLSCSQTLNHNVMYWYQQKSSQAPKLLFHYYDKDFNNEADTPDNFQSRRPNTSFCFLDIRSPGLGDTAMYLCATSGRQGAAGYGYTFGSGTRLTVV.

This clone was seen once. The J gene is TRBJ2-2, the V gene TRBV11-3; D is undetermined. The CDR3 covers 15 residues. V dropped 5 bases and J dropped 0 bases, with 10 bases sitting between them. Germline assignment: CDR1 SGHNT and CDR2 YENEEA. The CDR3: CASSPMGPNTGELFF. The CDR3 nucleotides are TGTGCCAGCAGCCCGATGGGCCCGAACACCGGGGAGCTGTTTTTT.

V gene TRBV7-3 combines with J gene TRBJ2-2; 11 bases are shared with TRBD2. The CDR3 has 16 residues. Germline values: CDR1 SGHTA, CDR2 FQGTGA. The ends lost 5 bases at V and 5 bases at J; junction bases unmatched: 7. CDR3 sequence reads: CASSGTRLAGTGELFF. The CDR3 DNA follows: TGTGCCAGCAGCGGGACAAGACTAGCGGGGACCGGGGAGCTGTTTTTT.

The chain carries TRBV11-3 and TRBJ2-3, with D possibly TRBD2 on 7 matching bases. From germline, CDR1 is SGHNT and CDR2 YENEEA. With 8 bases removed from V and 0 bases from J, the gap between germline ends came to 15 bases. There are 15 residues in the CDR3. CDR3 region: CASSQGRGSTDTQYF. CDR3 nucleotides: TGTGCCAGCTCCCAGGGGCGGGGGAGCACAGATACGCAGTATTTT. The whole variable domain, filled in from reference TRBV11-3 and TRBJ2-3, reads EAGVVQSPRYKIIEKKQPVAFWCNPISGHNTLYWYLQNLGQGPELLIRYENEEAVDDSQLPKDRFSAERLKGVDSTLKIQPAELGDSAVYLCASSQGRGSTDTQYFGPGTRLTVL.

The chain couples TRBV30 to TRBJ1-2, with D tentatively TRBD1 (5 bases). Trimming stripped 8 bases from V and 6 bases from J, with 19 bases between. The CDR3 loop spans 13 amino acids. Germline V gene lookup returns CDR1 GTSNPN and CDR2 SVGIG (reference sequence). The CDR3 coding sequence is TGTGCCGGGCCGGGGGGATGGAAGAATGGCTACACCTTC. Its protein is CAGPGGWKNGYTF.

The DNA of the CDR3 is TGTGCCAGCTCACCAAGGACAGGGGAGGAGACCCAGTACTTC. It translates to CASSPRTGEETQYF. The genes are TRBV18 and TRBJ2-5; the match to TRBD1 covers 9 bases. Unmatched junction bases numbered 3, after V lost 2 bases and J lost 5 bases. This CDR3 comprises 14 residues. CDR1 KGHSH and CDR2 LQKENI come from the germline V gene.

On this clone: The sample has other DNA sequences that encode this CDR3 too. The chain employs TRBV5-4 and TRBJ2-3; tentative D call: TRBD1 (6 bases). The CDR3 loop spans 15 amino acids. V lost 5 bases, J lost 2 bases, and 15 bases lay in between. The germline V gene has CDR1 SGHNT and CDR2 YYREEE (reference sequence). The DNA for the CDR3 is TGTGCCAGCAGGGGGGCAGGAGCCCTCACAGATACGCAGTATTTT. This translates into CASRGAGALTDTQYF.

The chain carries TRBV6-5 and TRBJ1-5; D gene uncertain. This CDR3 is built from 15 residues. With 5 bases removed from V and 1 base from J, the gap between germline ends came to 12 bases. CDR1 is MNHEY, CDR2 SVGAGI, per germline. The CDR3 region has the DNA TGTGCCAGCAGTCTCAGTCACGGGAGCAATCAGCCCCAGCATTTT. Translating gives CASSLSHGSNQPQHF.

J is TRBJ2-5 and V is TRBV3-1 (or the pseudogene TRBV3-2); D remains ambiguous. This CDR3 spans 11 amino acids. Germline CDR1 is LGHDT and CDR2 is YNNKEL (reference sequence). With 6 bases removed from V and 6 bases from J, the gap between germline ends came to 8 bases. This CDR3 reads CASRLLKTQYF. The CDR3 DNA reads as TGTGCCAGCAGACTCCTGAAGACCCAGTACTTC.

The chain links TRBV6-5 to TRBJ1-4; 9 nucleotides agree with TRBD1. The trim removed 8 bases at V and 7 bases at J, leaving 11 bases unmatched. The CDR3 runs 15 residues. Germline CDR1 and CDR2: MNHEY and SVGAGI. CDR3 residues: CASGLMGQGGEKLFF. The CDR3 nucleotides are TGTGCCAGCGGTCTAATGGGACAGGGCGGTGAAAAACTGTTTTTT.

The rearrangement uses TRBV28 and TRBJ2-1, with 11 bases aligning to TRBD2. The CDR3 sequence is 15 residues long. Unmatched junction bases numbered 5, after V lost 4 bases and J lost 6 bases. Germline loops: CDR1 MDHEN, CDR2 SYDVKM. The CDR3 DNA reads as TGTGCCAGCAGTTCCCATAGCGGGGGGGCCAATGAGCAGTTCTTC. Translation: CASSSHSGGANEQFF.

In this sample, this clone turned up a few times. The rearrangement joins TRBV18 to TRBJ2-3; TRBD2 aligns across 8 bases. V dropped 11 bases and J dropped 4; count of bases not matched to a gene: 11. This CDR3 has 14 residues. CDR1 is KGHSH, CDR2 LQKENI, per germline. CDR3 nucleotide sequence: TGTGCCCCGGGGGTCGGGGGGGGCGCAGATACGCAGTATTTT. This sequence encodes CAPGVGGGADTQYF. The variable domain in full, with the rest retrieved from reference TRBV18 and TRBJ2-3, is NAGVMQNPRHLVRRRGQEARLRCSPMKGHSHVYWYRQLPEEGLKFMVYLQKENIIDESGMPKERFSAEFPKEGPSILRIQQVVRGDSAAYFCAPGVGGGADTQYFGPGTRLTVL.

V gene TRBV9 combines with J gene TRBJ2-7, with D possibly matching TRBD1 (6 bases). Germline CDR1 is SGDLS and CDR2 is YYNGEE. The length of the CDR3 is 14 residues. Trimming stripped 0 bases from V and 6 bases from J, with 13 bases between. CDR3 loop: CASSVEGRGPEQYF. DNA of the CDR3: TGTGCCAGCAGCGTAGAGGGCAGGGGCCCCGAGCAGTACTTC.